This T cell receptor beta chain was obtained from a study of shared clonotypes between healthy human individuals. Germline lookup yields CDR1 MNHNS and CDR2 SASEGT. The CDR3 totals 14 residues. V lost 4 bases and J 1 base, leaving 10 bases between the germline ends. The data were produced by immunoSEQ multiplex PCR, yet TCRdb's version contains in-frame clones alone and is incomplete. The table lists just under 350,000 clones, over 70% of them singletons. Sequencing was done on a sample of memory CD4+ T cells sorted from blood. Documented subset: CD45RA-negative fraction. The receptor was derived from a man aged 30 to 39 in good health. This rearrangement joins TRBV6-1 to TRBJ1-2, with D possibly matching TRBD1 (5 bases). The CDR3 is CASSALRDNYGYTF. DNA for the CDR3: TGTGCCAGCAGTGCCCTCAGGGATAACTATGGCTACACCTTC.